What follows describes a single TCR beta chain. Its antigen is as yet unknown. This specimen comes from a study of T cell repertoires in cytomegalovirus infection. Study details: Epitope selection comprised recently identified HLA-C-restricted CMV epitopes and well-studied HLA-B-restricted CMV epitopes. From public TCR beta signatures came an indication of both CMV infection and matching HLA type. Notes on the study in general: The response measured ex vivo was dominated by TCR beta clonotypes (HLA-C-restricted and CMV-specific). Carriage of CMV together with the relevant HLA was identifiable through cumulative public TCR beta family frequency.

Trimming left V 2 bases short and J 1 base short, with 13 bases between. The CDR3 runs 16 residues. Germline V CDR1 and CDR2: MGHDK, SYGVNS. One entry per CDR3 protein results from TCRdb running MiXCR on the reads. The table lists 700,000 to 900,000 distinct CDR3 sequences, 25% to 35% of them singletons, with around 12% in the top ten. This specimen was cultured CD8+ T cells from PBMCs, taken from culture after CMV antigen stimulation. The chain recombines TRBV25-1 with TRBJ2-3; unclear D gene. The receptor was derived from a human donor in good health (CMV status not recorded). Some clones in this sample may be carry-over from other donors' samples. CDR3 nucleotide sequence: TGTGCCAGCAGTGAAGTAGAGAGCCCCGGCACAGATACGCAGTATTTT. This gives the protein CASSEVESPGTDTQYF.